This T cell receptor beta chain was sequenced for a study of cytomegalovirus exposure and HLA in healthy donors. This PCR relied on a set of 60 Vbeta primers and 13 Jbeta primers. Libraries were prepared by immunoSEQ multiplex PCR; TCRdb keeps only in-frame clonotypes and omits some of them. The data hold tens of thousands of clones, with approximately 72% observed a single time. Trimming removed 8 bases at V and 4 bases at J, with 17 bases between. The germline gives CDR1 MNHEY, CDR2 SVGAGI. The CDR3 totals 14 residues. The clonotype was recovered from a middle-aged woman in good health and CMV-seronegative. The sample consisted of PBMCs. V is TRBV6-5 and J is TRBJ1-2; TRBD1 might be the D (5 bases). The CDR3 DNA reads as TGTGCCAGCTCTCTGTGGGGGGAAAGCTATGGCTACACCTTC. Amino acids: CASSLWGESYGYTF.